In this sample, the clone carrying this T cell receptor beta chain turned up many times. Antigen unknown. The data are from a study of spatial heterogeneity in lung cancer. Study-wide context: The library had UMIs, and each TCR and UMI pair averaged more than ten raw reads. General observations from the study: Counts that tracked tumor mutation counts were those of expanded intratumoral alpha and beta TCRs. Ubiquitous and regional nonsynonymous mutations were each tracked by the matching count of ubiquitous or regional expanded TCRs.

This CDR3 region has 19 residues. V trimming: 3 bases; J trimming: 0 bases; junction bases outside the gene matches: 13. CDR1 is MNHEY and CDR2 is SMNVEV in the germline V gene (reference sequence). Each molecule of TCR cDNA was tagged with one unique molecular identifier. Each CDR3 protein gets one entry after TCRdb re-called the 5' RACE reads with MiXCR. This sample has around 100,000 distinct CDR3 sequences, with 4% to 4.5% found just once. Time point specified: sample taken at primary tumor resection. Frozen PBMC, nontumor lung or tumor provided whole RNA, which was sequenced unsorted. The TCR was taken from a male donor with early-stage non-small cell lung cancer. This chain connects TRBV27 to TRBJ2-1; 8 bases map to TRBD2. Sequenced material: lung tumor tissue, taken at surgery. The CDR3, as DNA: TGTGCCAGCAGTTTGGAAAGGACTAGCCTACGCAACTCCTACAATGAGCAGTTCTTC. Translated: CASSLERTSLRNSYNEQFF.